This T cell receptor beta chain derives from a study of blood T cell repertoires in COVID-19. Study-wide context: Samples representing acute and convalescent COVID-19 were sourced from the United States, Italy and Spain.

Sequencing was performed with immunoSEQ multiplex PCR; in TCRdb, only in-frame clones are kept and a portion is missing. The sample shows around 300,000 clones, approximately 86% of them seen only once. V lost 3 bases, J lost 0 bases, and 14 bases lay in between. CDR1 is LGHNA and CDR2 is YNFKEQ in the germline V gene. The CDR3 runs to 16 residues. The chain links TRBV4-2 to TRBJ1-1, with D perhaps TRBD1 (5 bases). This receptor was taken from a woman in her seventies with COVID-19, enrolled during active disease. Sequenced: peripheral blood. In nucleotides, the CDR3 is TGTGCCAGCAGCCAGGGTGGGGAGGGACTGAACACTGAAGCTTTCTTT. Translating it yields CASSQGGEGLNTEAFF.